These 16 T cell receptor beta chains were all obtained from the same sample, sequenced in a study of T cell responses to AZD1222 COVID-19 vaccine. Clones were sequenced by immunoSEQ multiplex PCR, and TCRdb holds only the in-frame ones, with some missing. In the table there are 150,000 to 200,000 clones, 88% of which are singletons. The sample was peripheral blood, taken 28 days after the second AZD1222 dose. Source of these receptors: an adult who received the AZD1222 COVID-19 vaccine.

This clone was counted once. The chain is built from TRBV5-8 and TRBJ1-1; D remains unclear. Germline V CDR1 and CDR2: SGHTS, YDEGEE. The CDR3 length is 11 residues. The V gene lost 0 bases and the J gene lost 5 bases, with 2 bases spanning the gap. The CDR3 DNA reads TGTGCCAGCAGCTTGGAAACTGAAGCTTTCTTT. Protein sequence: CASSLETEAFF.

V usage is TRBV6-5 and J usage is TRBJ2-7, with TRBD2 identical over 7 bases. Germline V CDR1 and CDR2: MNHEY, SVGAGI. The CDR3 sequence is 14 residues long. With 2 bases clipped from V and 4 bases from J, the junction kept 5 bases outside the gene matches. The CDR3 DNA is TGTGCCAGCAGTTACGTTGGAGCGGGATACGAGCAGTACTTC. Protein product: CASSYVGAGYEQYF.

The V gene is TRBV27, the J gene TRBJ1-1, with D unresolved. Germline CDR1 reads MNHEY; CDR2 reads SMNVEV (reference sequence). The CDR3 spans 13 residues. Trimming pared 10 bases from V and 5 bases from J, leaving 17 bases between. Here the CDR3 DNA reads TGTGCCACGGGCCGGAGGGTCGGGACTGAAGCTTTCTTT. Residues: CATGRRVGTEAFF.

This clone is a singleton in its sample. The genes are TRBV29-1 and TRBJ1-5; a possible D gene is TRBD1 (5 bases). Looked up from germline, CDR1 is SQVTM and CDR2 is ANQGSEA. The V end was cut by 4 bases, the J end by 3 bases, with 10 bases between. The CDR3 contains 13 residues. CDR3 in amino acids: CSVADSVNQPQHF. In DNA, the CDR3 is TGCAGCGTTGCTGACAGCGTCAATCAGCCCCAGCATTTT.

The J gene is TRBJ2-1, the V gene TRBV5-1, with 8 positions matching TRBD2. The V gene end was trimmed by 0 bases and the J gene end by 6 bases; junction bases not matched to a gene: 2. CDR1 and CDR2 (germline): SGHRS, YFSETQ. The CDR3 runs to 14 residues. The DNA for the CDR3 is TGCGCCAGCAGCTTGGGCGGGGGGAGCAATGAGCAGTTCTTC. Translating it yields CASSLGGGSNEQFF.

This clone turned up a few times. This sequence joins TRBV28 and TRBJ1-2; weak D call: TRBD1 (5 bases). V lost 8 bases and J 5 bases, leaving 12 bases between the germline ends. Germline CDR1 and CDR2: MDHEN and SYDVKM. The CDR3 totals 12 residues. As DNA, the CDR3 is TGTGCCAGCGGAACAGGCTTTTATGGCTACACCTTC. Protein sequence: CASGTGFYGYTF.

V gene TRBV19 combines with J gene TRBJ2-1, with TRBD2 matching over 13 bases. Trimming at V came to 3 bases and at J to 4 bases, leaving 15 bases not matched to a gene. The CDR3 is made up of 20 amino acids. Germline CDR1 is LNHDA and CDR2 is SQIVND (reference sequence). The CDR3 loop reads CASSIRDSSGLAGEYNEQFF. The CDR3 DNA follows: TGTGCCAGTAGTATTCGGGACTCTTCCGGACTAGCGGGGGAGTACAATGAGCAGTTCTTC.

The chain joins TRBV18 to TRBJ2-7; D is perhaps TRBD1 (6 bases). V was clipped by 1 base and J by 2 bases, with 12 bases between them. The germline V gene has CDR1 KGHSH and CDR2 LQKENI. The CDR3 runs to 15 residues. CDR3 coding DNA: TGTGCCAGCTCACCACTCCGGGACACAACCTACGAGCAGTACTTC. Residues: CASSPLRDTTYEQYF.

The V call is TRBV18, the J call TRBJ1-2, with D hard to call. V was trimmed by 1 base and J by 0 bases, leaving 9 bases between them. CDR3 length: 15 amino acids. Germline V gene data show CDR1 as KGHSH and CDR2 as LQKENI. CDR3: CASSPQVLSNYGYTF. DNA for the CDR3: TGTGCCAGCTCACCACAGGTGCTTTCTAACTATGGCTACACCTTC.

This chain joins TRBV13 and TRBJ2-3; 12 positions agree with TRBD2. CDR1 PRHDT and CDR2 FYEKMQ come from the germline V gene (reference sequence). This CDR3 is 18 amino acids long. The trim removed 5 bases at V and 5 bases at J, leaving 14 bases unmatched. CDR3 region: CASSTLTSGGSRGDTQYF. DNA for the CDR3: TGTGCCAGCAGCACATTGACTAGCGGGGGCTCACGGGGAGATACGCAGTATTTT.

DNA of the CDR3: TGCGCCAGCAGCAGCGGACAGGGGAGGACTGAAGCTTTCTTT. This sequence encodes CASSSGQGRTEAFF. The V gene is TRBV5-1, the J gene TRBJ1-1; 9 nucleotides line up with TRBD1. The CDR3 is 14 residues long. Germline V lookup: CDR1 SGHRS, CDR2 YFSETQ. The ends lost 4 bases at V and 5 bases at J; junction bases unmatched: 6.

V gene TRBV27 combines with J gene TRBJ2-5; TRBD1 matches 8 bases. Unmatched junction bases numbered 6, after V lost 6 bases and J lost 6 bases. The germline V gene encodes CDR1 MNHEY and CDR2 SMNVEV (reference sequence). The CDR3 has 13 amino acids. DNA of the CDR3: TGTGCCAGCAGGGACAGGGCTATTCAGACCCAGTACTTC. It codes for CASRDRAIQTQYF.

This chain links TRBV4-3 with TRBJ1-2; D is unresolved. Per germline, CDR1 LGHNA and CDR2 YSLEER. Between the trimmed V and J ends, which lost 1 base and 5 bases, there was a span of 14 bases. The CDR3 is made up of 15 amino acids. In DNA form, the CDR3 reads TGCGCCAGCAGCCAAGTGGGGTTCTCCGGGTATGGCTACACCTTC. Amino acids: CASSQVGFSGYGYTF.

The chain links TRBV9 to TRBJ1-6; 7 bases agree with TRBD1. CDR1 is SGDLS, CDR2 YYNGEE, per germline. This CDR3 has 13 amino acids. Trimming cost V 3 bases and J 7 bases; bases outside gene matches: 1. The CDR3 loop is CASSEQGNSPLHF. DNA of the CDR3: TGTGCCAGCAGCGAACAGGGGAATTCACCCCTCCACTTT.

This rearrangement joins TRBV18 to TRBJ1-1; D might be TRBD1 (5 bases). The CDR3 has 17 amino acids. Germline CDR1 reads KGHSH; CDR2 reads LQKENI. V lost 4 bases and J lost 0, with 18 bases in between. The CDR3 protein is CASSRNRGADMNTEAFF. The CDR3 DNA follows: TGTGCCAGCTCACGTAACCGTGGGGCTGATATGAACACTGAAGCTTTCTTT.

This clone was counted a single time. The chain combines TRBV5-1 with TRBJ1-2, with a weak D call TRBD1 (5 bases). The CDR3 has 14 residues. Germline loops: CDR1 SGHRS, CDR2 YFSETQ. V lost 5 bases, J lost 4 bases, and 15 bases lay in between. CDR3 sequence (DNA): TGCGCCAGCAGGCCTCTGTTGGACATCTATGGCTACACCTTC. It specifies CASRPLLDIYGYTF.